This T cell receptor (beta chain) was identified in a study of spatial heterogeneity in lung cancer. Study findings and constraints: Counts of expanded intratumoral alpha and beta TCRs tracked tumor mutation counts.

Germline V gives CDR1 SEHNR, CDR2 FQNEAQ (reference sequence). The CDR3 spans 14 residues. Trimming removed 2 bases from V and 8 bases from J; junction bases left unmatched: 8. TCRdb analysed the 5' RACE reads with MiXCR anew, one entry per CDR3 protein. Of 14,000 or so distinct CDR3 sequences in the sample, 4% to 5% were seen once. As for time point: sample taken at primary tumor resection. A word on this clonotype: Its antigen is unknown.

The V call is TRBV7-9, the J call TRBJ2-5; 7 bases map to TRBD2. The receptor was isolated from a female donor with early-stage non-small cell lung cancer. The sequencing used lung tumor tissue, collected at surgery. CDR3 nucleotide sequence: TGTGCCAGCAGCTTACCCGGGGACTACGATACCCAGTACTTC. Its protein is CASSLPGDYDTQYF. The whole variable domain, filled in from reference TRBV7-9 and TRBJ2-5, reads DTGVSQNPRHKITKRGQNVTFRCDPISEHNRLYWYRQTLGQGPEFLTYFQNEAQLEKSRLLSDRFSAERPKGSFSTLEIQRTEQGDSAMYLCASSLPGDYDTQYFGPGTRLLVL.